The 10 T cell receptor beta chains in this list originate from one sample, sequenced in a study of neoadjuvant nivolumab and ipilimumab in lung cancer. TCRdb keeps only in-frame clones here, not all; method: immunoSEQ multiplex PCR. Among roughly 1,100 clones listed, more than 80% were seen once. Sample: adjacent normal lung tissue, taken after neoadjuvant nivolumab, alone or with ipilimumab, at or shortly before surgery. Receptors were obtained from an adult with non-small cell lung cancer.

V gene TRBV7-2 combines with J gene TRBJ1-2; 10 bases are a match to TRBD1. V was clipped by 9 bases and J by 2 bases; unmatched bases: 9. The length of the CDR3 is 15 residues. Germline CDR1 is SGHTA and CDR2 is FQGNSA. For the CDR3, the DNA is TGTGCCAGGGACGCCGGGACAGGGGCCAACTATGGCTACACCTTC. Translating gives CARDAGTGANYGYTF.

The rearrangement uses TRBV5-5 and TRBJ2-5, with TRBD2 identical over 12 bases. Trimming removed 4 bases from V and 5 bases from J; junction bases left unmatched: 9. Germline V gene sequence: CDR1 SGHKS, CDR2 YYEKEE (reference sequence). CDR3 size: 16 residues. The CDR3 spells CASSLNLAGGRETQYF. Here the CDR3 DNA reads TGTGCCAGCAGCCTAAACCTAGCGGGGGGGAGGGAGACCCAGTACTTC.

This clone was counted between two and nine times. The chain couples TRBV7-6 to TRBJ2-7; TRBD1 aligns across 8 bases. The germline CDR1 and CDR2 sequences are SGHVS and FNYEAQ. The CDR3 covers 15 residues. V trimming: 5 bases; J trimming: 3 bases; junction bases outside the gene matches: 9. The CDR3 is CASSVSGGGIYEQYF. As DNA, the CDR3 is TGTGCCAGCAGCGTCTCAGGGGGCGGAATCTACGAGCAGTACTTC.

This clone was detected only a few times. The rearrangement links TRBV10-3 to TRBJ1-1; perhaps TRBD1 as D (5 bases). The CDR3 extends over 12 amino acids. Germline V gives CDR1 ENHRY, CDR2 SYGVKD. V gave up 0 bases and J gave up 10 bases, with 9 bases separating them. The CDR3 here is CAISESGAGAFF. In DNA form, the CDR3 reads TGTGCCATCAGTGAGTCAGGGGCGGGAGCTTTCTTT.

The V call is TRBV4-2, the J call TRBJ2-5; TRBD2 aligns across 11 bases. CDR1 is LGHNA, CDR2 YNFKEQ, per germline. V shed 1 base, J shed 1 base, and the junction held 8 bases outside the gene matches. The CDR3 runs 18 residues. The CDR3 nucleotides read TGTGCCAGCAGCCAAGGGAATCTAGCGGGGGGTATCCAAGAGACCCAGTACTTC. Amino acid sequence: CASSQGNLAGGIQETQYF.

The chain combines TRBV19 with TRBJ2-1; 10 bases are a match to TRBD2. The J segment lost 10 bases and the V segment lost 7 bases, leaving 13 bases of the junction unmatched. The CDR3 has 15 residues. Germline values: CDR1 LNHDA, CDR2 SQIVND (reference sequence). Here the CDR3 reads CASNHRGLAGEEQFF. For the CDR3, the DNA is TGTGCCAGTAACCACCGAGGGCTAGCGGGGGAAGAGCAGTTCTTC.

J is TRBJ1-2 and V is TRBV10-2, with D perhaps matching TRBD1 (5 bases). The germline V and J ends were trimmed by 0 bases and 4 bases, with 9 bases remaining between them. CDR1 is WSHSY and CDR2 is SAAADI in the germline V gene. CDR3 size: 14 residues. In DNA, the CDR3 is TGCGCCAGCAGTGAGTCGGGGGGTAGCTATGGCTACACCTTC. This sequence encodes CASSESGGSYGYTF.

The chain carries TRBV19 and TRBJ2-7, with 14 nucleotides matching TRBD2. Germline V gene lookup returns CDR1 LNHDA and CDR2 SQIVND (reference sequence). The CDR3 loop spans 16 amino acids. Germline trimming cut 4 bases from V and 5 bases from J; bases unmatched to any gene: 7. CDR3 nucleotide sequence: TGTGCCAGTAGTAACCCGGGACTAGCGGGGGTACACGAGCAGTACTTC. Its translation: CASSNPGLAGVHEQYF.

This clone was detected once. This chain joins TRBV30 and TRBJ1-6; 8 nucleotides line up with TRBD1. The CDR3 extends over 14 amino acids. CDR1 and CDR2 from the germline V gene are GTSNPN and SVGIG (reference sequence). The V and J ends lost 1 base and 7 bases, in that order; junction bases with no gene match: 3. The CDR3 loop is CAWSGGQDNSPLHF. For the CDR3, the DNA is TGTGCCTGGAGTGGGGGACAGGACAATTCACCCCTCCACTTT.

The genes are TRBV27 and TRBJ1-5, with D possibly TRBD1 on 5 matching bases. The CDR3 has 13 amino acids. Germline V gives CDR1 MNHEY, CDR2 SMNVEV (reference sequence). Between the trimmed V and J ends, which lost 8 bases and 5 bases, there was a span of 13 bases. CDR3 protein: CASGKGRDQPQHF. The CDR3 region has the DNA TGTGCCAGCGGTAAGGGGAGGGATCAGCCCCAGCATTTT.